One sample yielded the 32 T cell receptor beta chains listed below, sequenced in a study of OX40 agonist ivuxolimab in advanced cancers. Only in-frame clones appear in the TCRdb table, and some are missing; sequencing was by immunoSEQ multiplex PCR. The sample consists of about 64,000 clones, roughly 80% of them appearing once. Material: CD4+ or CD8+ T cells sorted from blood, obtained in a trial of the OX40 agonist ivuxolimab. The origin of the receptors is an adult with an advanced solid tumor such as melanoma, head and neck, liver or kidney cancer.

The J gene is TRBJ2-1, the V gene TRBV20-1, with no clear D. The CDR3 covers 10 residues. Germline CDR1 is DFQATT and CDR2 is SNEGSKA (reference sequence). The germline V and J ends were trimmed by 6 bases and 8 bases, with 8 bases remaining between them. The CDR3 DNA is TGCAGTGCAGCCTTGGATGAGCAGTTCTTC. It specifies CSAALDEQFF.

The chain has TRBV7-9 and TRBJ1-6; D gene unclear. The CDR3 consists of 14 residues. Looked up from germline, CDR1 is SEHNR and CDR2 is FQNEAQ (reference sequence). Between the trimmed V and J ends, which lost 7 bases and 7 bases, there was a span of 14 bases. CDR3 loop: CASNIGYQNSPLHF. The CDR3 DNA sequence: TGTGCCAGCAACATAGGCTATCAGAATTCACCCCTCCACTTT.

The chain combines TRBV25-1 with TRBJ1-2; D ambiguous. Trimming cost V 3 bases and J 7 bases, with 15 bases left between them. Germline CDR1 reads MGHDK; CDR2 reads SYGVNS. The CDR3 runs 14 residues. The CDR3 is CASSDTEPKGGYTF. As DNA, the CDR3 is TGTGCCAGCAGTGACACGGAGCCAAAGGGTGGCTACACCTTC.

This chain uses TRBV5-1 with TRBJ1-2; no clear D gene. V shed 0 bases and J shed 7 bases, with 10 bases lying between them. The germline V gene has CDR1 SGHRS and CDR2 YFSETQ. This CDR3 spans 13 amino acids. CDR3 in DNA: TGCGCCAGCAGCTTGGTCGGGTCGGCTGGCTACACCTTC. Protein: CASSLVGSAGYTF.

The CDR3 sequence: CASSRPSEKLFF. The CDR3 nucleotides read TGTGCCAGTAGTCGGCCATCTGAAAAACTGTTTTTT. The chain joins TRBV19 to TRBJ1-4; the D is unclear. The germline V gene has CDR1 LNHDA and CDR2 SQIVND (reference sequence). V lost 5 bases and J 7 bases, leaving 8 bases between the germline ends. This CDR3 is 12 amino acids long.

This clone was counted between two and nine times. This chain joins TRBV28 and TRBJ1-2; no clear D gene. The CDR3 consists of 12 residues. The germline V gene encodes CDR1 MDHEN and CDR2 SYDVKM. V lost 3 bases to trimming and J lost 5 bases, with 7 bases between them. CDR3 in amino acids: CASSLGEYGYTF. CDR3 DNA: TGTGCCAGCAGTTTGGGAGAGTATGGCTACACCTTC.

The gene calls are TRBV2 and TRBJ1-1; a weak D match, TRBD1 (5 bases). CDR1 is SNHLY and CDR2 is FYNNEI in the germline V gene. This CDR3 is 14 amino acids long. Trimming removed 6 bases from V and 4 bases from J, with 15 bases in between. The CDR3 reads CASSALRGSTEAFF. The CDR3 nucleotides read TGTGCCAGCAGCGCCCTGAGGGGAAGCACTGAAGCTTTCTTT.

This chain connects TRBV2 to TRBJ1-3; 7 bases agree with TRBD1. Germline trimming cut 6 bases from V and 3 bases from J; bases unmatched to any gene: 8. The germline V gene encodes CDR1 SNHLY and CDR2 FYNNEI. The length of the CDR3 is 15 residues. In DNA form, the CDR3 reads TGTGCCAGCAGCCTTAACCGGGACAGTGGAAACACCATATATTTT. This encodes CASSLNRDSGNTIYF.

The chain is built from TRBV9 and TRBJ2-7, with 9 bases that match TRBD1. The germline gives CDR1 SGDLS, CDR2 YYNGEE. V dropped 0 bases and J dropped 4; count of bases not matched to a gene: 5. The CDR3 runs 15 residues. The CDR3 protein is CASSVGTGDVYEQYF. The CDR3 DNA sequence: TGTGCCAGCAGCGTAGGGACAGGGGATGTTTACGAGCAGTACTTC.

The V and J genes are TRBV29-1 and TRBJ1-1; D remains unclear. CDR3 length equals 13 residues. Germline lookup yields CDR1 SQVTM and CDR2 ANQGSEA. The V and J ends lost 4 bases and 7 bases respectively, with 16 bases between them. Here the CDR3 DNA reads TGCAGCGTTGCTGGAGGTTGGGGAGATGAAGCTTTCTTT. It codes for CSVAGGWGDEAFF.

The chain is built from TRBV30 and TRBJ2-3, with TRBD2 matching 7 bases. The germline V gene has CDR1 GTSNPN and CDR2 SVGIG (reference sequence). Trimming cost V 4 bases and J 4 bases; bases outside gene matches: 8. The CDR3 is 14 amino acids. CDR3 nucleotides: TGTGCCTGGATTTTTGGGGGAGGGGCAGATACGCAGTATTTT. This encodes CAWIFGGGADTQYF.

This chain links TRBV5-4 with TRBJ2-1; D remains unclear. V lost 4 bases to trimming and J lost 0 bases, with 5 bases between them. CDR1 is SGHNT, CDR2 YYREEE, per germline (reference sequence). This CDR3 has 13 amino acids. CDR3 region: CASSGDSYNEQFF. The CDR3 nucleotides read TGTGCCAGCAGCGGGGACTCCTACAATGAGCAGTTCTTC.

V usage is TRBV5-6 and J usage is TRBJ1-2; TRBD1 aligns across 7 bases. J was trimmed by 6 bases and V by 4 bases; bases with no gene match: 6. The length of the CDR3 is 13 residues. Germline CDR1 and CDR2: SGHDT and YYEEEE. CDR3 nucleotide sequence: TGTGCCAGCAGCCCGGGGACAGAGGATGGCTACACCTTC. Translation: CASSPGTEDGYTF. Full variable domain (remainder filled in from reference TRBV5-6 and TRBJ1-2): DAGVTQSPTHLIKTRGQQVTLRCSPKSGHDTVSWYQQALGQGPQFIFQYYEEEERQRGNFPDRFSGHQFPNYSSELNVNALLLGDSALYLCASSPGTEDGYTFGSGTRLTVV.

The chain recombines TRBV19 with TRBJ2-7, with D possibly matching TRBD2 (5 bases). The CDR3 runs to 15 residues. From germline, CDR1 is LNHDA and CDR2 SQIVND (reference sequence). The ends were cut back, 5 bases at V and 3 bases at J, with 17 bases in the middle. The CDR3 nucleotides read TGTGCCAGTAGTTCACGCGGAGAGGGAAGCTACGAGCAGTACTTC. Residues: CASSSRGEGSYEQYF.

This chain joins TRBV5-6 and TRBJ2-1; maybe TRBD2 (6 bases). From germline, CDR1 is SGHDT and CDR2 YYEEEE. With 2 bases removed from V and 2 bases from J, the gap between germline ends came to 14 bases. The CDR3 is made up of 16 amino acids. The CDR3: CASSFPGTPAYNEQFF. In nucleotides, the CDR3 is TGTGCCAGCAGCTTCCCCGGGACTCCTGCCTACAATGAGCAGTTCTTC.

The CDR3 DNA reads TGTGCCAGCAGCCATTCCGGGACAGGGGACGGCTACACCTTC. It specifies CASSHSGTGDGYTF. This chain connects TRBV5-6 to TRBJ1-2; 10 bases map to TRBD1. The V gene end was trimmed by 4 bases and the J gene end by 8 bases; junction bases not matched to a gene: 8. There are 14 residues in the CDR3. The V gene's germline CDR1 is SGHDT and CDR2 YYEEEE.

This CDR3 reads CASSWGLAGDNEQFF. CDR3 bases: TGTGCCAGCAGTTGGGGACTAGCGGGAGACAATGAGCAGTTCTTC. This chain connects TRBV27 to TRBJ2-1; 14 bases agree with TRBD2. The CDR3 is 15 residues long. Germline trimming cut 4 bases from V and 5 bases from J; bases unmatched to any gene: 1. Looked up from germline, CDR1 is MNHEY and CDR2 is SMNVEV (reference sequence).

The chain joins TRBV2 to TRBJ2-7; TRBD1 agrees at 9 bases. J gave up 6 bases and V 1 base, and 7 bases lay outside the gene matches. Germline V gives CDR1 SNHLY, CDR2 FYNNEI. CDR3 length: 15 residues. The CDR3 region has the DNA TGTGCCAGCAGTGAAGTACAGGGGGCTGGTGGCGAGCAGTACTTC. It translates to CASSEVQGAGGEQYF.

The chain recombines TRBV5-5 with TRBJ1-1; 8 bases align to TRBD1. This CDR3 region has 15 residues. The junction had 8 bases not matched to a gene; V was cut back by 2 bases and J by 5 bases. Per germline, CDR1 SGHKS and CDR2 YYEKEE (reference sequence). CDR3 sequence reads: CASSFLQGARTEAFF. For the CDR3, the DNA is TGTGCCAGCAGCTTCTTGCAGGGGGCGAGGACTGAAGCTTTCTTT.

The CDR3, as DNA: TGTGCCAGTAGCTTACAGGGATACACTGAAGCTTTCTTT. It yields the protein CASSLQGYTEAFF. The rearrangement joins TRBV19 to TRBJ1-1; perhaps TRBD1 as D (6 bases). Trimming pared 6 bases from V and 3 bases from J, leaving 11 bases between. Germline V CDR1 and CDR2: LNHDA, SQIVND (reference sequence). The CDR3 loop spans 13 amino acids.

This clone was detected many times. The V and J genes are TRBV29-1 and TRBJ1-2; no definite D call. The ends were cut back, 5 bases at V and 4 bases at J, with 11 bases in the middle. CDR1 SQVTM and CDR2 ANQGSEA come from the germline V gene. The CDR3 runs 12 residues. In DNA, the CDR3 is TGCAGCGTTTCCGAAGCCTCCTATGGCTACACCTTC. Translation gives CSVSEASYGYTF.

The chain employs TRBV14 and TRBJ2-1; D is perhaps TRBD1 (6 bases). CDR1 is SGHDN and CDR2 is FVKESK in the germline V gene. This CDR3 has 12 amino acids. V was pared by 3 bases and J by 10 bases, with 10 bases between. CDR3 amino acids: CASSHPGQEQFF. CDR3 DNA sequence: TGTGCCAGCAGCCACCCGGGACAAGAGCAGTTCTTC. Full variable domain (missing parts from reference TRBV14 and TRBJ2-1): EAGVTQFPSHSVIEKGQTVTLRCDPISGHDNLYWYRRVMGKEIKFLLHFVKESKQDESGMPNNRFLAERTGGTYSTLKVQPAELEDSGVYFCASSHPGQEQFFGPGTRLTVL.

J is TRBJ1-2 and V is TRBV7-9; D ambiguous. CDR3 length: 14 amino acids. The V and J ends lost 1 base and 8 bases respectively, with 14 bases between them. The germline gives CDR1 SEHNR, CDR2 FQNEAQ (reference sequence). CDR3: CASSLGTNPGGYTF. The CDR3 nucleotides are TGTGCCAGCAGCTTAGGTACAAACCCCGGGGGCTACACCTTC. Full variable domain (outside the CDR3, taken from reference TRBV7-9 and TRBJ1-2): DTGVSQNPRHKITKRGQNVTFRCDPISEHNRLYWYRQTLGQGPEFLTYFQNEAQLEKSRLLSDRFSAERPKGSFSTLEIQRTEQGDSAMYLCASSLGTNPGGYTFGSGTRLTVV.

V is TRBV19 and J is TRBJ2-1, with D possibly being TRBD2 (6 bases). The V gene's germline CDR1 is LNHDA and CDR2 SQIVND (reference sequence). V lost 2 bases to trimming and J lost 15 bases, with 11 bases between them. The CDR3 consists of 11 residues. CDR3 nucleotide sequence: TGTGCCAGTAGTATAACGGGAGTAACGTTCTTC. The encoded protein is CASSITGVTFF.

V usage is TRBV4-1 and J usage is TRBJ1-5; D perhaps matches TRBD1 (6 bases). This CDR3 has 15 residues. Per germline, CDR1 MGHRA and CDR2 YSYEKL. Trimming removed 4 bases from V and 5 bases from J, with 15 bases in between. Here the CDR3 reads CASSRARGGDQPQHF. The CDR3 DNA is TGCGCCAGCAGCCGGGCGAGGGGGGGGGATCAGCCCCAGCATTTT.

A single count supports this clone. The rearrangement uses TRBV11-2 and TRBJ2-1, with D tentatively TRBD1 (7 bases). This CDR3 region has 14 residues. Trimming pared 5 bases from V and 4 bases from J, leaving 12 bases between. Germline V lookup: CDR1 SGHAT, CDR2 FQNNGV. CDR3 bases: TGTGCCAGCAGCCCAGGGGGGCATTACAATGAGCAGTTCTTC. Translation gives CASSPGGHYNEQFF.

The chain is built from TRBV5-1 and TRBJ2-7; TRBD1 aligns across 7 bases. The junction had 4 bases not matched to a gene; V was cut back by 1 base and J by 3 bases. The CDR3 length is 14 residues. CDR1 and CDR2 from the germline V gene are SGHRS and YFSETQ. CDR3 residues: CASSLTGDGYEQYF. Written as DNA, the CDR3 is TGCGCCAGCAGCTTGACAGGGGACGGCTACGAGCAGTACTTC.

The J gene is TRBJ2-5, the V gene TRBV14, with TRBD2 identical over 11 bases. Germline V lookup: CDR1 SGHDN, CDR2 FVKESK. With 1 base clipped from V and 1 base from J, the junction kept 5 bases outside the gene matches. The CDR3 runs 17 residues. The CDR3 bases are TGTGCCAGCAGCCAAGCCCGGACTAGCGGGCGCCAAGAGACCCAGTACTTC. This sequence encodes CASSQARTSGRQETQYF.

The chain couples TRBV7-2 to TRBJ1-2; 8 bases fit TRBD1. This CDR3 has 14 amino acids. Germline lookup yields CDR1 SGHTA and CDR2 FQGNSA. The junction had 10 bases not matched to a gene; V was cut back by 5 bases and J by 8 bases. In DNA form, the CDR3 reads TGTGCCAGCAGCCCAGGGGGCCCCTCGAGGGGCTACACCTTC. Amino acids: CASSPGGPSRGYTF.

V is TRBV29-1 and J is TRBJ2-3; D tentatively fits TRBD1 or TRBD2 (5 bases each). V lost 5 bases, J lost 9 bases, and 21 bases lay in between. The germline V gene has CDR1 SQVTM and CDR2 ANQGSEA. The CDR3 is 14 amino acids. The CDR3 bases are TGCAGCGTTAGGGCAGTTATGAGAGGGGACACGCAGTATTTT. Translated, it gives CSVRAVMRGDTQYF.

V usage is TRBV5-1 and J usage is TRBJ2-1; TRBD2 matches 8 bases. With V trimmed by 2 bases and J by 5 bases, 12 bases remained unmatched. The germline V gene has CDR1 SGHRS and CDR2 YFSETQ. The CDR3 runs 17 residues. In nucleotides, the CDR3 is TGCGCCAGCAGCTTAGCTCCGGGACTAGGCCCCGACAATGAGCAGTTCTTC. Protein sequence: CASSLAPGLGPDNEQFF.

This sequence joins TRBV4-3 and TRBJ2-7; D possibly matches TRBD1 or TRBD2 (5 bases each). V lost 0 bases, J lost 6 bases, and 9 bases lay in between. The germline V gene has CDR1 LGHNA and CDR2 YSLEER. The CDR3 has 13 residues. The CDR3 bases are TGCGCCAGCAGCCAAGATTTTGGGGGCGAGCAGTACTTC. This codes for CASSQDFGGEQYF.